A single sample gave rise to the 32 T cell receptor beta chains below, sequenced in a study of early T cells in non-severe SARS-CoV-2 infection. Via MiXCR, TCRdb re-called the 5' RACE reads, giving one row per CDR3 protein. Here the sample spans over 85,000 distinct CDR3 sequences, under 15% being singletons. The specimen was whole blood. These receptors all come from an adult who was a healthcare worker with PCR-confirmed SARS-CoV-2 infection or an uninfected control (not recorded which).

This clonotype was counted at least ten times. The chain recombines TRBV10-3 with TRBJ1-2; TRBD1 might be the D (5 bases). The CDR3 is 16 residues long. Between the trimmed V and J ends, which lost 6 bases and 5 bases, there was a span of 22 bases. Germline loops: CDR1 ENHRY, CDR2 SYGVKD. The CDR3 nucleotides read TGTGCCATCAGCGGACCGGGACTCACAGGAGGTTATGGCTACACCTTC. It is translated as CAISGPGLTGGYGYTF.

The table lists this clonotype with a few counts. The chain couples TRBV28 to TRBJ1-4; D remains ambiguous. CDR1 is MDHEN, CDR2 SYDVKM, per germline. The V and J ends lost 10 bases and 5 bases respectively, with 14 bases between them. The CDR3 has 13 amino acids. The DNA for the CDR3 is TGTGCCACCCAAATGACCCGGAATGAAAAACTGTTTTTT. Its translation: CATQMTRNEKLFF.

This clonotype was counted many times. J is TRBJ2-1 and V is TRBV7-3, with 8 nucleotides matching TRBD2. Germline V CDR1 and CDR2: SGHTA, FQGTGA. The CDR3 has 14 amino acids. With 5 bases clipped from V and 7 bases from J, the junction kept 7 bases outside the gene matches. The CDR3 bases are TGTGCCAGCAGCAGCCTAAGCGGGGGAAATGAGCAGTTCTTC. Protein product: CASSSLSGGNEQFF.

The sample holds a few counts of this clonotype. The V and J genes are TRBV7-6 and TRBJ2-1, with 10 bases matching TRBD2. CDR3 length equals 15 residues. Losses at the gene ends were 5 bases for V and 7 bases for J; bases not matched to a gene: 8. CDR1 is SGHVS, CDR2 FNYEAQ, per germline. CDR3 loop: CASSISAGGENEQFF. In DNA, the CDR3 is TGTGCCAGCAGCATCTCAGCGGGAGGGGAAAATGAGCAGTTCTTC.

The CDR3: CASTLGVTQYF. Here the CDR3 DNA reads TGTGCCAGCACCTTAGGCGTGACCCAGTACTTC. The chain has TRBV6-2 or TRBV6-3 and TRBJ2-5, with unresolved D. V gave up 7 bases and J gave up 7 bases, with 10 bases separating them. This CDR3 spans 11 amino acids. Looked up from germline, CDR1 is MNHEY and CDR2 is SVGEGT.

For this clonotype: A read error may explain this, as a much larger clone is one base away. The V call is TRBV27, the J call TRBJ2-2, with a weak D call TRBD1 (6 bases). With 6 bases removed from V and 6 bases from J, the gap between germline ends came to 14 bases. Looked up from germline, CDR1 is MNHEY and CDR2 is SMNVEV (reference sequence). The CDR3 spans 14 residues. CDR3 sequence: CASRSIQGSGELFF. The CDR3 coding sequence is TGTGCCAGCAGATCCATCCAGGGGTCCGGGGAGCTGTTTTTT.

This clonotype was seen many times. This chain connects TRBV5-1 to TRBJ1-2, with 8 bases fitting TRBD1. The CDR3 loop spans 15 amino acids. V was pared by 0 bases and J by 1 base, with 2 bases of the junction left unmatched. CDR1 SGHRS and CDR2 YFSETQ come from the germline V gene. The CDR3 DNA is TGCGCCAGCAGCTTGGGGGACAGGATTAACTATGGCTACACCTTC. This gives the protein CASSLGDRINYGYTF.

V gene TRBV3-1 combines with J gene TRBJ2-1; tentative D call: TRBD2 (6 bases). Germline-derived CDR1 and CDR2 are LGHDT and YNNKEL (reference sequence). There are 15 residues in the CDR3. V was clipped by 2 bases and J by 10 bases, with 18 bases between them. The CDR3 reads CASSQISAGGGEQFF. Written as DNA, the CDR3 is TGTGCCAGCAGCCAAATAAGCGCAGGAGGAGGGGAGCAGTTCTTC.

A few counts support this clonotype. The rearrangement links TRBV10-2 to TRBJ2-2; D is undetermined. The CDR3 has 13 amino acids. V was clipped by 5 bases and J by 1 base, with 5 bases between them. Germline values: CDR1 WSHSY, CDR2 SAAADI. The CDR3 here is CASSHGNTGELFF. The CDR3 DNA follows: TGCGCCAGCAGTCACGGGAACACCGGGGAGCTGTTTTTT.

This clonotype is a singleton in its sample. The chain employs TRBV11-2 and TRBJ2-1, with a tentative D call TRBD2 (5 bases). CDR1 is SGHAT and CDR2 is FQNNGV in the germline V gene. The V end lost 4 bases, the J end lost 5 bases, and 18 bases lay between the germline ends. The CDR3 totals 16 residues. The CDR3: CASSSGISNLNNEQFF. CDR3 DNA sequence: TGTGCCAGCAGCTCGGGGATATCAAATCTTAACAATGAGCAGTTCTTC. The variable domain in full, completed from reference TRBV11-2 and TRBJ2-1, reads EAGVAQSPRYKIIEKRQSVAFWCNPISGHATLYWYQQILGQGPKLLIQFQNNGVVDDSQLPKDRFSAERLKGVDSTLKIQPAKLEDSAVYLCASSSGISNLNNEQFFGPGTRLTVL.

This clonotype was seen more than once but under ten times. This chain links TRBV10-3 with TRBJ2-1, with a possible D match to TRBD1 (6 bases). V dropped 7 bases and J dropped 7 bases, with 14 bases sitting between them. In germline, CDR1 is ENHRY, CDR2 SYGVKD. The CDR3 consists of 13 residues. The CDR3 here is CAITRDNPNEQFF. DNA of the CDR3: TGTGCCATCACCCGGGACAACCCGAATGAGCAGTTCTTC.

This clonotype was recorded at least ten times. This chain connects TRBV7-2 to TRBJ2-1, with 13 bases aligning to TRBD2. Trimming took 4 bases from V and 12 from J; bases not matched to a gene: 6. CDR1 is SGHTA and CDR2 is FQGNSA in the germline V gene. The CDR3 length is 14 residues. CDR3 coding DNA: TGTGCCAGCAGCTCCGGACTAGCGGGAGCGGTGCAGTTCTTC. This translates into CASSSGLAGAVQFF.

This chain joins TRBV9 and TRBJ2-7; tentatively, D is TRBD1 or TRBD2 (6 bases each). Trimming took off 3 bases at V and 6 bases at J, with 13 bases between the two ends. From germline, CDR1 is SGDLS and CDR2 YYNGEE. The length of the CDR3 is 13 residues. The CDR3 is CASSGPGGSEQYF. In DNA form, the CDR3 reads TGTGCCAGCAGCGGACCCGGGGGCTCCGAGCAGTACTTC.

The chain has TRBV6-5 and TRBJ1-6; D remains ambiguous. CDR3 length equals 14 residues. V was pared by 7 bases and J by 5 bases, with 12 bases between. Looked up from germline, CDR1 is MNHEY and CDR2 is SVGAGI. CDR3 region: CASTFRQDNSPLHF. CDR3 DNA sequence: TGTGCCAGCACCTTCAGACAAGATAATTCACCCCTCCACTTT.

The chain is built from TRBV5-6 and TRBJ2-1; 10 positions agree with TRBD2. The V and J ends lost 4 bases and 5 bases, in that order; junction bases with no gene match: 6. Germline assignment: CDR1 SGHDT and CDR2 YYEEEE. CDR3 length equals 15 residues. CDR3 loop: CASSLRTSGDNEQFF. Written as DNA, the CDR3 is TGTGCCAGCAGCCTGAGGACTAGCGGAGACAATGAGCAGTTCTTC.

This clonotype appeared a few times. The V and J genes are TRBV28 and TRBJ2-7, with 7 bases aligning to TRBD1. J lost 7 bases, V lost 6 bases, and 9 bases had no gene match. The CDR3 totals 13 residues. Germline assignment: CDR1 MDHEN and CDR2 SYDVKM. DNA for the CDR3: TGTGCCAGCAGACCGGGACAGAGTCTGGAGCAGTACTTC. This encodes CASRPGQSLEQYF.

The V call is TRBV6-1, the J call TRBJ2-7, with 7 nucleotides matching TRBD2. CDR3 size: 15 residues. V lost 3 bases and J lost 7; bases outside the gene matches: 12. CDR1 and CDR2 (germline): MNHNS, SASEGT. CDR3 in DNA: TGTGCCAGCAGTGACCGGACTAGGGCCCCTCAGGAGCAGTACTTC. Translation: CASSDRTRAPQEQYF.

This clonotype was picked up many times. This chain connects TRBV24-1 to TRBJ2-5; 10 bases fit TRBD1. Germline CDR1 KGHDR, CDR2 SFDVKD. With V trimmed by 10 bases and J by 3 bases, 4 bases remained unmatched. The CDR3 sequence is 13 residues long. CDR3 sequence: CATRGTGEETQYF. CDR3 coding DNA: TGTGCCACTAGAGGGACAGGGGAAGAGACCCAGTACTTC.

This clonotype was seen a few times. The genes are TRBV15 and TRBJ2-1; D is perhaps TRBD1 or TRBD2 (6 bases each). The CDR3 extends over 13 amino acids. Germline V CDR1 and CDR2: LNHNV, YYDKDF (reference sequence). Trimming removed 5 bases at V and 7 bases at J, with 12 bases between. CDR3 in DNA: TGTGCCACCAGCTCTCGGAGGGGGAATGAGCAGTTCTTC. It translates to CATSSRRGNEQFF.

The chain joins TRBV28 to TRBJ2-1; 10 bases are a match to TRBD2. J gave up 9 bases and V 5 bases, and 10 bases lay outside the gene matches. CDR1 and CDR2 (germline): MDHEN, SYDVKM. The CDR3 runs to 15 residues. The CDR3 is CASSRRLAGVSEQFF. The CDR3, as DNA: TGTGCCAGCAGTCGGCGGCTAGCGGGAGTATCTGAGCAGTTCTTC.

As DNA, the CDR3 is TGTGCCAGCAGTTTATCCGACAGGGGCAAAGGGGGCTACACCTTC. Translating it yields CASSLSDRGKGGYTF. V and J are TRBV12-3 or TRBV12-4 and TRBJ1-2, with TRBD1 identical over 8 bases. CDR3 length: 15 residues. J was trimmed by 8 bases and V by 2 bases; bases with no gene match: 10.

DNA of the CDR3: TGCGCCAGCAGCCAAGATAGAAACATGAACACTGAAGCTTTCTTT. Protein product: CASSQDRNMNTEAFF. The chain links TRBV4-3 to TRBJ1-1; D not resolved. The V end was cut by 0 bases, the J end by 0 bases, with 8 bases between. CDR3 length: 15 amino acids. Germline CDR1 LGHNA, CDR2 YSLEER.

This clonotype was observed a handful of times. The germline gene is not matched at one end of the junction; a read error may be the cause. This chain joins TRBV10-1 and TRBJ2-7, with D perhaps TRBD2 (5 bases). The V gene's germline CDR1 is WNHNN and CDR2 SYGVQD (reference sequence). The CDR3 covers 15 residues. The CDR3, as DNA: TGCGCCAGCAGTGAGGGGGTGAGGGCCTCCAACGAGCAGTACTTC. This translates into CASSEGVRASNEQYF.

The V and J genes are TRBV20-1 and TRBJ1-5, with D possibly matching TRBD1 (5 bases). Germline V gene data show CDR1 as DFQATT and CDR2 as SNEGSKA (reference sequence). Trimming took off 5 bases at V and 0 bases at J, with 8 bases between the two ends. This CDR3 comprises 13 residues. The CDR3 protein is CSALGHSNQPQHF. In DNA, the CDR3 is TGCAGTGCTCTGGGGCATAGCAATCAGCCCCAGCATTTT.

The chain employs TRBV28 and TRBJ1-5; the D is unclear. V lost 5 bases and J 6 bases, leaving 11 bases between the germline ends. The CDR3 has 13 amino acids. Germline V lookup: CDR1 MDHEN, CDR2 SYDVKM. The CDR3 reads CASSRQEGQPQHF. The CDR3 DNA follows: TGTGCCAGCAGTCGCCAGGAAGGTCAGCCCCAGCATTTT.

This chain joins TRBV7-2 and TRBJ2-5; 14 positions agree with TRBD2. J lost 5 bases, V lost 5 bases, and 10 bases had no gene match. CDR1 SGHTA and CDR2 FQGNSA come from the germline V gene. The CDR3 is made up of 17 amino acids. CDR3 in DNA: TGTGCCAGCAGCGCCCGTCAGGGACTAGCGGGAGTCGAGACCCAGTACTTC. It translates to CASSARQGLAGVETQYF.

This clonotype was detected many times. This sequence joins TRBV9 and TRBJ1-6; TRBD1 is a possible D gene (5 bases). V was clipped by 3 bases and J by 8 bases, with 9 bases between them. The CDR3 loop spans 13 amino acids. CDR1 and CDR2 from the germline V gene are SGDLS and YYNGEE. The DNA for the CDR3 is TGTGCCAGCAGCGGGAGGGGCTATTCACCCCTCCACTTT. Protein: CASSGRGYSPLHF.

There are many counts of this clonotype. This sequence joins TRBV20-1 and TRBJ2-2; 10 bases agree with TRBD2. CDR3 length: 14 amino acids. V shed 5 bases, J shed 3 bases, and the junction held 3 bases outside the gene matches. The germline gives CDR1 DFQATT, CDR2 SNEGSKA (reference sequence). The CDR3 loop is CSASSGSDTGELFF. The CDR3 region has the DNA TGCAGTGCTTCTAGCGGGAGCGACACCGGGGAGCTGTTTTTT.

This clonotype was seen repeatedly, ten times or more. V usage is TRBV7-2 and J usage is TRBJ1-2; 7 nucleotides line up with TRBD1. The V gene end was trimmed by 6 bases and the J gene end by 2 bases; junction bases not matched to a gene: 3. Germline V CDR1 and CDR2: SGHTA, FQGNSA. The CDR3 is made up of 13 amino acids. CDR3 bases: TGTGCCAGCAGATCGGGACAGAACTATGGCTACACCTTC. The encoded protein is CASRSGQNYGYTF.

In its sample, this clonotype was seen many times. This chain uses TRBV6-6 with TRBJ2-5, with 7 bases aligning to TRBD1. The CDR3 length is 12 residues. V lost 6 bases, J lost 5 bases, and 3 bases stayed unmatched. Germline CDR1 MNHNY, CDR2 SVGAGI (reference sequence). The CDR3 spells CASRGQEETQYF. CDR3 nucleotides: TGTGCCAGCAGAGGACAGGAGGAGACCCAGTACTTC.

This clonotype was detected many times. The chain couples TRBV29-1 to TRBJ2-6, with D unclear. The germline V gene encodes CDR1 SQVTM and CDR2 ANQGSEA. This CDR3 has 12 residues. V shed 7 bases and J shed 3 bases, with 7 bases lying between them. CDR3 sequence reads: CSAEVGANVLTF. CDR3 in DNA: TGCAGCGCCGAAGTTGGGGCCAACGTCCTGACTTTC.

This clonotype turned up a few times. As DNA, the CDR3 is TGTGCCAGCGCCCGATATATGCGGAACTATGGCTACACCTTC. It is translated as CASARYMRNYGYTF. The rearrangement uses TRBV9 and TRBJ1-2; no clear D gene. Germline CDR1 is SGDLS and CDR2 is YYNGEE. CDR3 length: 14 residues. The V end was cut by 7 bases, the J end by 2 bases, with 15 bases between.